The 20 T cell receptor beta chains listed next were all sequenced from one sample in a study of blood T cells in healthy people across ages. Together with a sample-barcoded 5' primer, a J-beta primer mix was included in a second PCR lasting roughly 6 to 12 cycles. TCRdb called the 5' RACE reads again in MiXCR, with one record for every CDR3 protein. Of about 700,000 distinct CDR3 sequences in the sample, about 30% were seen once. Material for sequencing was blood. These receptor sequences come from a woman older than 75 in good health.

This clonotype has ten or more counts. V is TRBV29-1 and J is TRBJ1-2; D may be TRBD1 (5 bases). Germline V gene data show CDR1 as SQVTM and CDR2 as ANQGSEA. Trimming removed 6 bases from V and 7 bases from J, with 12 bases in between. This CDR3 has 11 residues. The CDR3 DNA is TGCAGCGTGGCAGGGAATGGTGGCTACACCTTC. Amino acids: CSVAGNGGYTF.

This clonotype was detected many times. This could be a read error, since a much larger clone is one nucleotide away. V usage is TRBV7-2 and J usage is TRBJ2-1, with D uncertain. The closer fit of TRBJ2-7 to the DNA end suggests the J call may be wrong. The CDR3 extends over 13 amino acids. Germline assignment: CDR1 SGHTA and CDR2 FQGNSA. The CDR3 region has the DNA TGTGCCAGCAGCCGACACGCCTACAATGAGCAGTACTTC. Protein sequence: CASSRHAYNEQYF.

This clonotype was counted at least ten times. This chain connects TRBV6-2 or TRBV6-3 to TRBJ2-3; D is undetermined. Germline CDR1 reads MNHEY; CDR2 reads SVGEGT. V lost 0 bases and J lost 2, with 6 bases in between. This CDR3 is 14 amino acids long. CDR3 sequence (DNA): TGTGCCAGCAGTTACTCGCCTTACACAGATACGCAGTATTTT. Protein: CASSYSPYTDTQYF.

This clonotype was counted a few times. The V and J genes are TRBV20-1 and TRBJ2-3; TRBD2 matches 7 bases. The ends lost 6 bases at V and 4 bases at J; junction bases unmatched: 7. This CDR3 is 13 amino acids long. The V gene's germline CDR1 is DFQATT and CDR2 SNEGSKA (reference sequence). The CDR3 DNA sequence: TGCAGTGCGAATCGCGGGGGACCAGATACGCAGTATTTT. Translation gives CSANRGGPDTQYF.

The table lists this clonotype with a few counts. This may stem from a read error, because a much larger clone lies one nucleotide away. This chain uses TRBV18 with TRBJ2-7; weak D call: TRBD1 (6 bases). The V gene's germline CDR1 is KGHSH and CDR2 LQKENI. This CDR3 comprises 16 residues. The CDR3 spells CASTPSRTDSSYEQYF. The DNA of the CDR3 is TGTGCCAGCACACCTTCAAGGACGGACAGCTCCTACGAGCAGTACTTC. The full variable domain, in which reference TRBV18 and TRBJ2-7 provide the parts outside the CDR3, is NAGVMQNPRHLVRRRGQEARLRCSPMKGHSHVYWYRQLPEEGLKFMVYLQKENIIDESGMPKERFSAEFPKEGPSILRIQQVVRGDSAAYFCASTPSRTDSSYEQYFGPGTRLTVT.

This clonotype was seen at least ten times. The chain joins TRBV2 to TRBJ2-3, with D perhaps TRBD1 (6 bases). From germline, CDR1 is SNHLY and CDR2 FYNNEI. The CDR3 length is 11 residues. The V end was cut by 10 bases, the J end by 6 bases, with 11 bases between. The CDR3 sequence is CATTGSDTQYF. The CDR3 DNA is TGTGCCACCACAGGGTCGGATACGCAGTATTTT.

For this clonotype: The CDR3 ends on some other residue instead of the conserved phenylalanine or tryptophan, so this is likely a read error. CDR3 bases: TGTGCCAGCCGCAGCCTGGGGACGGGGAACTATGGCTACACCTGC. Translated, it gives CASRSLGTGNYGYTC. The chain combines TRBV6-5 with TRBJ1-2; D is possibly TRBD1 (5 bases). The V gene lost 8 bases and the J gene lost 2 bases, with 18 bases spanning the gap. The CDR3 covers 15 residues. The germline gives CDR1 MNHEY, CDR2 SVGAGI.

This clonotype appeared many times. This chain links TRBV15 with TRBJ2-5, with D maybe TRBD2 (6 bases). Germline V gene data show CDR1 as LNHNV and CDR2 as YYDKDF (reference sequence). Trimming shortened V by 3 bases and J by 1 base, and 9 bases separated the two germline ends. The CDR3 extends over 14 amino acids. CDR3 in DNA: TGTGCCACCAGCAGCGGGGGAACCCAAGAGACCCAGTACTTC. This sequence encodes CATSSGGTQETQYF.

Comment on this clonotype: One end of the junction does not line up with germline, which may come from a read error. The chain joins TRBV5-1 to TRBJ2-2, with TRBD1 matching over 8 bases. This CDR3 has 15 amino acids. Per the germline V gene, CDR1 is SGHRS and CDR2 is YFSETQ. CDR3 DNA: TGCGCCGGCAGCCCGGGGGACAGGCGAACCGGGGAGCTGTTTTTT. Amino acid sequence: CAGSPGDRRTGELFF.

Details on this clonotype: A read error may be the cause here, since a much bigger clone is one base away. The rearrangement joins TRBV5-1 to TRBJ1-1, with D hard to call. Per the germline V gene, CDR1 is SGHRS and CDR2 is YFSETQ. This CDR3 has 14 amino acids. V lost 3 bases and J 0 bases, leaving 9 bases between the germline ends. The CDR3 loop is CASSWVGLNTEAFF. The CDR3 DNA reads as TGCGCCAGCAGCTGGGTTGGGTTGAACACTGAAGCTTTCTTT.

V is TRBV6-2 or TRBV6-3 and J is TRBJ1-2; D is possibly TRBD1 (6 bases). The CDR3 sequence is 14 residues long. The V gene lost 4 bases and the J gene lost 5 bases, with 14 bases spanning the gap. The germline gives CDR1 MNHEY, CDR2 SVGEGT. DNA of the CDR3: TGTGCCAGCAGTTTTCCGGGGGCAAGTTATGGCTACACCTTC. Its protein is CASSFPGASYGYTF.

This chain connects TRBV27 to TRBJ2-7, with 8 bases fitting TRBD2. Germline-derived CDR1 and CDR2 are MNHEY and SMNVEV (reference sequence). The CDR3 is made up of 15 amino acids. The V gene end was trimmed by 5 bases and the J gene end by 2 bases; junction bases not matched to a gene: 8. The CDR3 region is CASSPTSGTTYEQYF. Here the CDR3 DNA reads TGTGCCAGCAGTCCTACTAGCGGAACCACCTACGAGCAGTACTTC.

At least ten counts were recorded for this clonotype. The J gene is TRBJ2-1, the V gene TRBV9; D gene uncertain. CDR1 SGDLS and CDR2 YYNGEE come from the germline V gene. The CDR3 runs to 17 residues. V was pared by 0 bases and J by 2 bases, with 15 bases between. CDR3 residues: CASSVATSGFTYNEQFF. The DNA for the CDR3 is TGTGCCAGCAGCGTAGCTACCTCTGGTTTTACCTACAATGAGCAGTTCTTC.

This chain connects TRBV15 to TRBJ2-1; D is perhaps TRBD1 or TRBD2 (6 bases each). V lost 5 bases and J lost 6, with 29 bases in between. Per germline, CDR1 LNHNV and CDR2 YYDKDF (reference sequence). The CDR3 spans 19 residues. In DNA, the CDR3 is TGTGCCACCAGCGGCTGGGGGCAGGGGAGGCATCGCCGTAGCAATGAGCAGTTCTTC. Translating it yields CATSGWGQGRHRRSNEQFF. Combining the CDR3 with reference TRBV15 and TRBJ2-1 gives the whole variable domain DAMVIQNPRYQVTQFGKPVTLSCSQTLNHNVMYWYQQKSSQAPKLLFHYYDKDFNNEADTPDNFQSRRPNTSFCFLDIRSPGLGDTAMYLCATSGWGQGRHRRSNEQFFGPGTRLTVL.

The sample holds many counts of this clonotype. The chain links TRBV7-8 to TRBJ2-7, with 10 bases identical to TRBD1. The V segment lost 0 bases and the J segment 5 bases; nucleotides outside the gene matches: 4. Germline lookup yields CDR1 SGHVS and CDR2 FQNEAQ. The CDR3 extends over 15 amino acids. The CDR3 nucleotides are TGTGCCAGCAGCTTAGCCGGGACAGGGGCGAACGAGCAGTACTTC. It yields the protein CASSLAGTGANEQYF.

This clonotype has only one observation. The chain carries TRBV18 and TRBJ2-4; possible D gene TRBD1, 7 bases. V lost 2 bases, J lost 0 bases, and 14 bases lay in between. CDR3 length: 17 amino acids. The V gene's germline CDR1 is KGHSH and CDR2 LQKENI. The CDR3 reads CASSPMWQGGAKNIQYF. The CDR3 nucleotides are TGTGCCAGCTCACCAATGTGGCAGGGGGGAGCCAAAAACATTCAGTACTTC.

In the case of this clonotype: A much larger clone differs by one base, so this may be a read error. The gene calls are TRBV13 and TRBJ2-5, with no clear D. The J call may be incorrect, as the DNA end agrees better with TRBJ2-1. Germline assignment: CDR1 PRHDT and CDR2 FYEKMQ (reference sequence). The CDR3 is 11 residues long. CDR3 nucleotide sequence: TGTGCCAGCGGGGTTGAAGAGACCCAGTTCTTC. Its translation is CASGVEETQFF.

This sequence joins TRBV20-1 and TRBJ1-5; TRBD1 agrees at 9 bases. V gave up 6 bases and J gave up 6 bases; unmatched junction bases: 6. The germline gives CDR1 DFQATT, CDR2 SNEGSKA (reference sequence). The CDR3 has 13 amino acids. This chain's CDR3 is CSAGTGTSQPQHF. In nucleotides, the CDR3 is TGCAGTGCGGGGACAGGGACGAGTCAGCCCCAGCATTTT.

This clonotype showed up just a few times. The V call is TRBV7-9, the J call TRBJ2-1; tentatively, D is TRBD2 (6 bases). CDR3 length: 17 residues. Germline CDR1 SEHNR, CDR2 FQNEAQ (reference sequence). With 2 bases removed from V and 5 bases from J, the gap between germline ends came to 19 bases. CDR3 sequence: CASSLMGGADYNNEQFF. The CDR3 DNA reads as TGTGCCAGCAGCTTAATGGGGGGAGCGGACTATAACAATGAGCAGTTCTTC. The entire variable domain, with the rest obtained from reference TRBV7-9 and TRBJ2-1, is as follows: DTGVSQNPRHKITKRGQNVTFRCDPISEHNRLYWYRQTLGQGPEFLTYFQNEAQLEKSRLLSDRFSAERPKGSFSTLEIQRTEQGDSAMYLCASSLMGGADYNNEQFFGPGTRLTVL.

This clonotype was seen at least ten times. The V call is TRBV7-2, the J call TRBJ2-7, with TRBD1 identical over 8 bases. CDR1 is SGHTA and CDR2 is FQGNSA in the germline V gene. The CDR3 length is 15 residues. Losses at the gene ends were 3 bases for V and 4 bases for J; bases not matched to a gene: 8. The CDR3 nucleotides read TGTGCCAGCAGCTTGGAGGCAGGGGGCAGTTACGAGCAGTACTTC. This translates into CASSLEAGGSYEQYF.